The 17 T cell receptor beta chains presented below share a single source sample, sequenced in a study of T cell responses to AZD1222 COVID-19 vaccine. Profiling relied on immunoSEQ multiplex PCR, and the TCRdb table lists in-frame clones only, not all of them. The sample lists 75,000 to 100,000 clones; 75% to 90% were seen once. Sequences were derived from peripheral blood, sampled on day 0 of AZD1222 vaccination. These receptor sequences come from an adult in good health.

This chain connects TRBV28 to TRBJ2-7; TRBD1 or TRBD2 may be the D gene (5 bases each). The CDR3 sequence is 15 residues long. In germline, CDR1 is MDHEN, CDR2 SYDVKM. V gave up 7 bases and J gave up 0 bases, with 16 bases separating them. CDR3 amino acids: CASIGGGTPSYEQYF. Written as DNA, the CDR3 is TGTGCCAGCATCGGTGGTGGGACGCCCTCCTACGAGCAGTACTTC.

This rearrangement joins TRBV5-1 to TRBJ2-6; no clear D gene. Trimming took off 4 bases at V and 1 base at J, with 3 bases between the two ends. Looked up from germline, CDR1 is SGHRS and CDR2 is YFSETQ. The CDR3 is 13 amino acids. The CDR3 coding sequence is TGCGCCAGCAGCATGTCTGGGGCCAACGTCCTGACTTTC. As protein: CASSMSGANVLTF. Variable domain in full (rest from reference TRBV5-1 and TRBJ2-6): KAGVTQTPRYLIKTRGQQVTLSCSPISGHRSVSWYQQTPGQGLQFLFEYFSETQRNKGNFPGRFSGRQFSNSRSEMNVSTLELGDSALYLCASSMSGANVLTFGAGSRLTVL.

On this clone itself: Other DNA sequences in the same sample also yield this CDR3. The J gene is TRBJ2-7, the V gene TRBV7-6; unclear D gene. Germline V gives CDR1 SGHVS, CDR2 FNYEAQ. This CDR3 has 12 amino acids. Trimming stripped 6 bases from V and 3 bases from J, with 9 bases between. The CDR3 bases are TGTGCCAGCAGTCCGGGCGGCTACGAGCAGTACTTC. Amino acid sequence: CASSPGGYEQYF.

CDR3 coding DNA: TGTGCCAGCAGCCAAGATTGGCGTTGGAGCGGCAATGAGCAGTTCTTC. Translated, it gives CASSQDWRWSGNEQFF. V is TRBV14 and J is TRBJ2-1; tentatively, D is TRBD2 (5 bases). Trimming pared 0 bases from V and 6 bases from J, leaving 15 bases between. This CDR3 is 16 amino acids long. Per the germline V gene, CDR1 is SGHDN and CDR2 is FVKESK.

This rearrangement joins TRBV5-6 to TRBJ2-7, with 9 bases matching TRBD2. Germline V CDR1 and CDR2: SGHDT, YYEEEE. V trimming: 5 bases; J trimming: 2 bases; junction bases outside the gene matches: 8. This CDR3 contains 15 residues. In nucleotides, the CDR3 is TGTGCCAGCAGTCGCCGGACTAGCGTAACCTACGAGCAGTACTTC. Its translation is CASSRRTSVTYEQYF. The full variable domain, its missing parts supplied by reference TRBV5-6 and TRBJ2-7, is DAGVTQSPTHLIKTRGQQVTLRCSPKSGHDTVSWYQQALGQGPQFIFQYYEEEERQRGNFPDRFSGHQFPNYSSELNVNALLLGDSALYLCASSRRTSVTYEQYFGPGTRLTVT.

V usage is TRBV4-3 and J usage is TRBJ2-3; TRBD2 agrees at 8 bases. This CDR3 comprises 18 residues. The junction had 13 bases not matched to a gene; V was cut back by 0 bases and J by 5 bases. CDR1 LGHNA and CDR2 YSLEER come from the germline V gene. The CDR3, as DNA: TGCGCCAGCAGCCAAGAGAGCAGGGTAGCGGGGCTGGGAGATACGCAGTATTTT. It yields the protein CASSQESRVAGLGDTQYF.

This chain connects TRBV27 to TRBJ2-5, with TRBD1 identical over 8 bases. The CDR3 sequence is 15 residues long. CDR1 is MNHEY, CDR2 SMNVEV, per germline (reference sequence). Trimming cost V 3 bases and J 1 base; bases outside gene matches: 4. CDR3 DNA: TGTGCCAGCAGTTTGGGACAGGCCTTCCAAGAGACCCAGTACTTC. This translates into CASSLGQAFQETQYF.

This clone was recorded only once. The rearrangement links TRBV14 to TRBJ1-4; TRBD1 matches 7 bases. Germline CDR1 and CDR2: SGHDN and FVKESK. V shed 3 bases, J shed 11 bases, and the junction held 9 bases outside the gene matches. This CDR3 is 14 amino acids long. CDR3 nucleotide sequence: TGTGCCAGCAGCCACCGGGACAGATGGTACAAACTGTTTTTT. It codes for CASSHRDRWYKLFF.

This chain joins TRBV5-1 and TRBJ1-5, with 9 nucleotides matching TRBD1. V was pared by 4 bases and J by 7 bases, with 6 bases of the junction left unmatched. The CDR3 has 14 residues. Germline assignment: CDR1 SGHRS and CDR2 YFSETQ. The CDR3 DNA is TGCGCCAGCAGCCCAACAGGGGGCAGACAGCCCCAGCATTTT. Its translation is CASSPTGGRQPQHF. Supplemented by reference TRBV5-1 and TRBJ1-5, the full variable domain reads KAGVTQTPRYLIKTRGQQVTLSCSPISGHRSVSWYQQTPGQGLQFLFEYFSETQRNKGNFPGRFSGRQFSNSRSEMNVSTLELGDSALYLCASSPTGGRQPQHFGDGTRLSIL.

CDR3 nucleotides: TGTGCCAGCAGCGCAGCCGTGGTTGGCGGAGCTTTCTTT. This encodes CASSAAVVGGAFF. This sequence joins TRBV5-4 and TRBJ1-1, with D uncertain. The V gene lost 4 bases and the J gene lost 10 bases, with 17 bases spanning the gap. CDR3 size: 13 residues. From germline, CDR1 is SGHNT and CDR2 YYREEE (reference sequence).

This clone is a singleton in its sample. The V and J genes are TRBV6-5 and TRBJ1-2; no clear D gene. Germline V lookup: CDR1 MNHEY, CDR2 SVGAGI. The CDR3 is 16 residues long. Trimming pared 0 bases from V and 5 bases from J, leaving 16 bases between. CDR3 protein: CASSYSGWVLSYGYTF. The CDR3 bases are TGTGCCAGCAGTTACTCCGGTTGGGTTCTTTCTTATGGCTACACCTTC.

This chain uses TRBV28 with TRBJ2-2, with 7 bases fitting TRBD1. The CDR3 runs to 14 residues. The germline CDR1 and CDR2 sequences are MDHEN and SYDVKM. Losses at the gene ends were 6 bases for V and 4 bases for J; bases not matched to a gene: 5. This CDR3 is CASSRDSVTGELFF. The CDR3 DNA sequence: TGTGCCAGCAGCCGGGACAGTGTCACCGGGGAGCTGTTTTTT.

The chain has TRBV28 and TRBJ2-1, with D maybe TRBD1 (5 bases). The CDR3 is 13 amino acids. Germline CDR1 is MDHEN and CDR2 is SYDVKM. Trimming shortened V by 3 bases and J by 7 bases, and 10 bases separated the two germline ends. The CDR3 nucleotides read TGTGCCAGCAGTTTTTCCCAGGGAAATGAGCAGTTCTTC. This sequence encodes CASSFSQGNEQFF. Full variable domain (outside the CDR3, taken from reference TRBV28 and TRBJ2-1): DVKVTQSSRYLVKRTGEKVFLECVQDMDHENMFWYRQDPGLGLRLIYFSYDVKMKEKGDIPEGYSVSREKKERFSLILESASTNQTSMYLCASSFSQGNEQFFGPGTRLTVL.

The chain has TRBV5-1 and TRBJ2-7, with D unclear. Germline V gene lookup returns CDR1 SGHRS and CDR2 YFSETQ. V lost 0 bases to trimming and J lost 3 bases, with 10 bases between them. CDR3 length: 14 residues. The DNA of the CDR3 is TGCGCCAGCAGCTTGGCATCGGGCGACTACGAGCAGTACTTC. Its protein product is CASSLASGDYEQYF.

The rearrangement uses TRBV5-5 and TRBJ1-2; TRBD1 aligns across 8 bases. V shed 4 bases, J shed 6 bases, and the junction held 14 bases outside the gene matches. CDR1 SGHKS and CDR2 YYEKEE come from the germline V gene (reference sequence). This CDR3 is 16 amino acids long. The DNA for the CDR3 is TGTGCCAGCAGCGTCCACCGACAGGGGAACCTAGATGGCTACACCTTC. The encoded protein is CASSVHRQGNLDGYTF.

This clone was counted once. The chain links TRBV9 to TRBJ2-3; 8 bases fit TRBD2. Germline CDR1 and CDR2: SGDLS and YYNGEE. The CDR3 has 14 residues. V was pared by 3 bases and J by 4 bases, with 4 bases of the junction left unmatched. As DNA, the CDR3 is TGTGCCAGCAGCGGTAGCGGGACGGCAGATACGCAGTATTTT. Encoded protein: CASSGSGTADTQYF.

This clone has only a few counts. The chain is built from TRBV3-1 (or the pseudogene TRBV3-2) and TRBJ2-7; no firm D call. V was clipped by 5 bases and J by 0 bases, with 14 bases between them. There are 15 residues in the CDR3. CDR1 LGHDT and CDR2 YNNKEL come from the germline V gene (reference sequence). DNA of the CDR3: TGTGCCAGCAGCTCCCCAGACATGAGCTCCTACGAGCAGTACTTC. Protein: CASSSPDMSSYEQYF.